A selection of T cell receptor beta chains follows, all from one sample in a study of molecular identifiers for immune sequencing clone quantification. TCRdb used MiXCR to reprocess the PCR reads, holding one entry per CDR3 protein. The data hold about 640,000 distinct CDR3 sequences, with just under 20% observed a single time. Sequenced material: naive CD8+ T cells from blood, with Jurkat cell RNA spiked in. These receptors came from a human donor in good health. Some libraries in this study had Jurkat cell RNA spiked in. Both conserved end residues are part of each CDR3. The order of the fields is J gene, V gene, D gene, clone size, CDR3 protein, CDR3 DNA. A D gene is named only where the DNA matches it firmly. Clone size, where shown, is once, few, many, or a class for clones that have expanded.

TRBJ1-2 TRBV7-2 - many CASSLGGGGGYGYTF TGTGCCAGCAGCTTAGGGGGAGGCGGAGGCTATGGCTACACCTTC
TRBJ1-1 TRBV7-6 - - CASSPTVAVMNTEAFF TGTGCCAGCAGCCCGACAGTGGCAGTGATGAACACTGAAGCTTTCTTT
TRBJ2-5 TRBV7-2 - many CASSLNLESLLGETQYF TGTGCCAGCAGCTTAAATCTTGAGTCACTTTTGGGGGAGACCCAGTACTTC
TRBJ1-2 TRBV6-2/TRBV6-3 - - CASSTGTLDPYGYAF TGTGCCAGCAGTACCGGGACACTTGATCCCTATGGCTACGCCTTC
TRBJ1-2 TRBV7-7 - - CANSTENYGYTF TGTGCTAACTCGACAGAGAACTATGGCTACACCTTC
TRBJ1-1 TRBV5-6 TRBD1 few CASSWDRGLNTEAFF TGTGCCAGCAGCTGGGACAGGGGGCTGAACACTGAAGCTTTCTTT
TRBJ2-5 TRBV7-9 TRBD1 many CATDRGGQETQYF TGTGCCACCGACAGGGGAGGCCAAGAGACCCAGTACTTC
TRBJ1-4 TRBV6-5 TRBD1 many CASSPGTGTYNEKLFF TGTGCCAGCTCGCCCGGGACAGGGACTTATAATGAAAAACTGTTTTTT
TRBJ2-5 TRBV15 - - CATRGHSMLETQYF TGTGCCACCAGAGGACATTCAATGCTGGAGACCCAGTACTTC
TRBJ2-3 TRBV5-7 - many CASSFVTYYTDTQYF TGTGCCAGCAGCTTTGTCACCTACTACACAGATACGCAGTATTTT